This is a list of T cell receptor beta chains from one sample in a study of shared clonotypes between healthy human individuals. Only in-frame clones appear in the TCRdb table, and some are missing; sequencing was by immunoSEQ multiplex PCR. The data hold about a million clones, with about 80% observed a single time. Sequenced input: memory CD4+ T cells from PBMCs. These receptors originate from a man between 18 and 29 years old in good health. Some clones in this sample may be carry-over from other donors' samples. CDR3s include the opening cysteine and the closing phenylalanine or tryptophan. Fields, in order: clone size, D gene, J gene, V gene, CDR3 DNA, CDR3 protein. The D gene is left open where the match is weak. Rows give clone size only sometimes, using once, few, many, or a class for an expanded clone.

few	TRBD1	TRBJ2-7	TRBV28	TGTGCCAGCAGTTTACGCCGGGACAGGTACGAGCAGTACTTC	CASSLRRDRYEQYF
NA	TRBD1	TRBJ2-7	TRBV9	TGTGCCAGCAGCGTAGTGGGGACAGGGGGCGAGCAGTACTTC	CASSVVGTGGEQYF
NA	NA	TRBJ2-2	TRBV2	TGTGCCAGCAGTCCTCATACCGGGGAGCTGTTTTTT	CASSPHTGELFF
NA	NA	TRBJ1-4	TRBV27	TGTGCCAGCAGCCAGGGACGGTTTAATGAAAAACTGTTTTTT	CASSQGRFNEKLFF
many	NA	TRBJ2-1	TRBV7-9	TGTGCCAGCAGCCCGCTAGGTCCGCAGTTCTTC	CASSPLGPQFF
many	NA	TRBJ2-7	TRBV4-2	TGTGCCAGCAGCCATCCCTCCCTGGGGGGAAAAACCGAGCAGTACTTC	CASSHPSLGGKTEQYF
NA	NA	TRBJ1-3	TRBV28	TGTGCCAGCAGATTAGGGAGTTCCGGAAACACCATATATTTT	CASRLGSSGNTIYF
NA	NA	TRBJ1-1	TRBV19	TGTGCCAGTAGCCTCCTGGGGGCAAGTGAAGCTTTCTTT	CASSLLGASEAFF
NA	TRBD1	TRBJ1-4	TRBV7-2	TGTGCCAGCCGACGGACAGGCAAGAAGGAAAAACTGTTTTTT	CASRRTGKKEKLFF
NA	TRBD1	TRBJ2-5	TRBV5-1	TGCGCCAGCAGCGGGGGGACAGGGCAAGAGACCCAGTACTTC	CASSGGTGQETQYF
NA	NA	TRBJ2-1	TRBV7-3	TGTGCCAGCAGCTTATTTGGGGGCCGCAATGAGCAGTTCTTC	CASSLFGGRNEQFF
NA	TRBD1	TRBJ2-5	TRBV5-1	TGCGCCAGCAGCTTGGACAGGGGGAGAGAGACCCAGTACTTC	CASSLDRGRETQYF
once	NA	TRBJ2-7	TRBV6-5	TGTGCCAGCAGTTACTCGTTTTGGGGGCACTACGAGCAGTACTTC	CASSYSFWGHYEQYF
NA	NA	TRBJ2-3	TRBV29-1	TGCAGCGTTCCTCGCGGCACTAGCACAGATACGCAGTATTTT	CSVPRGTSTDTQYF
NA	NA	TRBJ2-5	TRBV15	TGTGCCACCAGCAGAGGGGCCGTCCCGGTCCAAGAGACCCAGTACTTC	CATSRGAVPVQETQYF
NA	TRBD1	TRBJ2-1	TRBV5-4	TGTGCCAGCAGCCAGGGGGCCCTCCCCAACAATGAGCAGTTCTTC	CASSQGALPNNEQFF
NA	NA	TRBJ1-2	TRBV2	TGTGCCAGCAGGAACCGACAGGCCCAAGATATCTATGGCTACACCTTC	CASRNRQAQDIYGYTF
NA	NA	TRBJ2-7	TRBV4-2	TGTGCCAGCAGCCAAGATATGCGGGGCCTTCCCAACTACGAGCAGTACTTC	CASSQDMRGLPNYEQYF
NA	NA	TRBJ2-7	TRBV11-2	TGTGCCAGCAGCTTAGGTTTCCGGGACAAGGCCTACGAGCAGTACTTC	CASSLGFRDKAYEQYF
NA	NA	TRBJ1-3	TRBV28	TGTGCCAGCAATTTCCTAAATGGGCCAGGAAACACCATATATTTT	CASNFLNGPGNTIYF
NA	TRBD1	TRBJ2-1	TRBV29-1	TGCAGCGTTGAAGACCGGGACAGCCAAGGGCAGTTCTTC	CSVEDRDSQGQFF
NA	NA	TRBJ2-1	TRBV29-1	TGCAGCGTTGAAGGTGGGGCTCAGCAGTTCTTC	CSVEGGAQQFF
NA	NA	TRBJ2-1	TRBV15	TGTGCCACCAGCAGAGAGGCGGGATTCGGTAATGAGCAGTTCTTC	CATSREAGFGNEQFF
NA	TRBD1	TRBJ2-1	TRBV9	TGTGCCAGCAGCGTATCGGGACAGTCATCGAATGAGCAGTTCTTC	CASSVSGQSSNEQFF
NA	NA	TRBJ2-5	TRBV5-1	TGCGCCAGCAGCCCCAACCAAGAGACCCAGTACTTC	CASSPNQETQYF
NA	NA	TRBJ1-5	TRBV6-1	TGTGCCAGCAGTGAACGGGGGCCTGGTCAGCCCCAGCATTTT	CASSERGPGQPQHF
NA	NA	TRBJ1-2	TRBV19	TGTGCCAGTAGTGAAGGCGTCTATGGCTACACCTTC	CASSEGVYGYTF
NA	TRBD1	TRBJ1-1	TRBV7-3	TGTGCCAGCAGCTTACCCGGACAGGGGGCGACTGAAGCTTTCTTT	CASSLPGQGATEAFF
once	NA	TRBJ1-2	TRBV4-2	TGTGCCAGCAGCCTCGACCAGGGGTCGGCTGGCTACACCTTC	CASSLDQGSAGYTF
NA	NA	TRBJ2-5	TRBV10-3	TGTGCCATCAGTCGCGACAGCCAAGAGACCCAGTACTTC	CAISRDSQETQYF
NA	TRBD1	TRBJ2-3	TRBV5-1	TGCGCCAGCAGCTTGGCCGGGACAGGAGTCACAGATACGCAGTATTTT	CASSLAGTGVTDTQYF
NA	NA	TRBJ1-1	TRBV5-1	TGCGCCAGCAGCCCTCACCGGGACGACACTGAAGCTTTCTTT	CASSPHRDDTEAFF
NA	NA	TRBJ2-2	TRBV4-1	TGCGCCAGCAGCCAGAGTTCCACCGGGGAGCTGTTTTTT	CASSQSSTGELFF
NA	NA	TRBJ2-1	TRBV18	TGTGCCAGTTCGTATTTGATGGGGACCTCCTACAATGAGCAGTTCTTC	CASSYLMGTSYNEQFF
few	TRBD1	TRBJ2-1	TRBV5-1	TGCGCCAGCAGCTTGACAGGACAGGGGGCCAATGAGCAGTTCTTC	CASSLTGQGANEQFF
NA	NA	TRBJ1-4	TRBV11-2	TGTGCCAGCAGCTTAGATATAGACCCCCGGCGGGAAAAACTGTTTTTT	CASSLDIDPRREKLFF
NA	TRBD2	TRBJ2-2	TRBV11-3	TGTGCCAGCAGCTTTGGACTAGCGGGACCCGGGGAGCTGTTTTTT	CASSFGLAGPGELFF
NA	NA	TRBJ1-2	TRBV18	TGTGCCAGCTCATATACGGCGGACGCCAGGGCTAACTATGGCTACACCTTC	CASSYTADARANYGYTF
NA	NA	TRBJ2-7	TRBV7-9	TGTGCCAGCAGCTTGTACACCTACGACCAGTACTTC	CASSLYTYDQYF
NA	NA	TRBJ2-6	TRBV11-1	TGTGCCAGCAGCTTAGTGTCCGGGGCCAACGTCCTGACTTTC	CASSLVSGANVLTF
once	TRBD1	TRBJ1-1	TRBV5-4	TGTGCCAGCAGCCAGTCCGGACAGGGATACACTGAAGCTTTCTTT	CASSQSGQGYTEAFF
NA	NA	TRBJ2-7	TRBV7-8	TGTGCCAGCAGCTTAACAGTTCTCCTCTCCTACGAGCAGTACTTC	CASSLTVLLSYEQYF
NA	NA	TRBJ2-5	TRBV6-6	TGTGCCAGCAGTTTACGCAAGGGGGAAGAGACCCAGTACTTC	CASSLRKGEETQYF
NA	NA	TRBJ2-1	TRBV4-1	TGCGCCAGCAGCCAAGTGAACCTAGTAGAGTACAATGAGCAGTTCTTC	CASSQVNLVEYNEQFF
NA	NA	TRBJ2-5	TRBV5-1	TGCGCCAGCAGCTCCCAAATAAGCTACCAAGAGACCCAGTACTTC	CASSSQISYQETQYF
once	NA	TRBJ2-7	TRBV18	TGTGCCAGCTCACAAGGGGTTCCCCCCTACGAGCAGTACTTC	CASSQGVPPYEQYF
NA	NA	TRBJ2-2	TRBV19	TGTGCCAGTAGCAACTACGGACTAATAATGGGGGAGCTGTTTTTT	CASSNYGLIMGELFF
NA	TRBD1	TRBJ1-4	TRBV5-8	TGTGCCAGCAGCTTGGTCTTGGGACAGGGTCCCGAAAAACTGTTTTTT	CASSLVLGQGPEKLFF
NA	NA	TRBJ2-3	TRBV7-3	TGTGCCAGCAGCTTGGTTGGGACTAGCACAGATACGCAGTATTTT	CASSLVGTSTDTQYF
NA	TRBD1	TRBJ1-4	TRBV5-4	TGTGCCAGCAGCTTGGAAGGGGGCGCGGCAACTAATGAAAAACTGTTTTTT	CASSLEGGAATNEKLFF
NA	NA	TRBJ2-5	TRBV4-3	TGCGCCAGCAGCCAAGGAGTGGGTAGCAGGGTGGGACAAGAGACCCAGTACTTC	CASSQGVGSRVGQETQYF
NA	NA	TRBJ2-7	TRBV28	TGTGCCAGCAGTTTATCCGGCATGACGTACTTC	CASSLSGMTYF
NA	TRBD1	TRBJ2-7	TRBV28	TGTGCCAGCAGTTTATCCGTCTCGGGACAGGGGATGTGGGAGCAGTACTTC	CASSLSVSGQGMWEQYF
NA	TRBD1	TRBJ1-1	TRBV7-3	TGTGCCAGCAGAGGGACAGGGGAGACTGAAGCTTTCTTT	CASRGTGETEAFF
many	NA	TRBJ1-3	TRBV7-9	TGTGCCAGCAGCAAAGACCGGCCCTCTGGAAACACCATATATTTT	CASSKDRPSGNTIYF
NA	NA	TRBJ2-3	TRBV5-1	TGCGCCAGCAGCTTGGGAACCACGTCAGATACGCAGTATTTT	CASSLGTTSDTQYF
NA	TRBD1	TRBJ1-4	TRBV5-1	TGCGCCAGCAGCTTGCAGACAGGGCCAACTAATGAAAAACTGTTTTTT	CASSLQTGPTNEKLFF
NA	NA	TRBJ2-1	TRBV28	TGTGCCAGCAGTTACGGAAATAATGAGCAGTTCTTC	CASSYGNNEQFF
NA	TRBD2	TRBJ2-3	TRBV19	TGTGCCAGTAGTATTGGGGCGGGGGTAATAGATACGCAGTATTTT	CASSIGAGVIDTQYF
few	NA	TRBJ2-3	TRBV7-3	TGTGCCAGCAGCTTACAGGGGCAGCCGACAGATACGCAGTATTTT	CASSLQGQPTDTQYF